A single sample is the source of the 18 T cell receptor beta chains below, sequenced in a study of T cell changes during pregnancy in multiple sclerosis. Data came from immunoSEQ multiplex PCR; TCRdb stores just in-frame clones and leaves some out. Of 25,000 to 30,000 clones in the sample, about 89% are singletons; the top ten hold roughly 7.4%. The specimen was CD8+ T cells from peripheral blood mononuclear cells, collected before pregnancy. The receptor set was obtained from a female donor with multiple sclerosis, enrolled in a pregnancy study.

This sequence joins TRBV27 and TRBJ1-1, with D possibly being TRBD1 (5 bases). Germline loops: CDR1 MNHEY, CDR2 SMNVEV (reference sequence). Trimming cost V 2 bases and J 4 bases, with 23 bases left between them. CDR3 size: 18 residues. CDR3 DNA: TGTGCCAGCAGTTTAACGGGTCACCCCACAGGATTATCCACTGAAGCTTTCTTT. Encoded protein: CASSLTGHPTGLSTEAFF.

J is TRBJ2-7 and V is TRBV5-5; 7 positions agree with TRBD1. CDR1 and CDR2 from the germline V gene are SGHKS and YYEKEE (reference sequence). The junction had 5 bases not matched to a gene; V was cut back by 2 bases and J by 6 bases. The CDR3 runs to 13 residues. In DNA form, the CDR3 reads TGTGCCAGCAGCTTCTTCGCAGGGGGCGAGCAGTACTTC. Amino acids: CASSFFAGGEQYF.

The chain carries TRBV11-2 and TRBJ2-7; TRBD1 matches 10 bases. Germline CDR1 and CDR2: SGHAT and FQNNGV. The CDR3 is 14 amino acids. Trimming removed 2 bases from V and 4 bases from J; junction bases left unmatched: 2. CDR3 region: CASSLWDRGYEQYF. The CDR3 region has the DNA TGTGCCAGCAGCTTATGGGACAGGGGTTACGAGCAGTACTTC.

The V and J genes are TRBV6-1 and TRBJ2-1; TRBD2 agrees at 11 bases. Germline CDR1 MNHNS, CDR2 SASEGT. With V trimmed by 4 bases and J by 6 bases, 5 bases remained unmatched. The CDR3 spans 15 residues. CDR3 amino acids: CASSALAGEFNEQFF. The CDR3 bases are TGTGCCAGCAGTGCACTAGCGGGGGAATTCAATGAGCAGTTCTTC.

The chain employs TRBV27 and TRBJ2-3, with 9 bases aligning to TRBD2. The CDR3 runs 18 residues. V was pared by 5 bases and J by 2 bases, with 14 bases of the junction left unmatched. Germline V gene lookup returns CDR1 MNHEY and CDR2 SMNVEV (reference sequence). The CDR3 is CASSPLGWASGDTDTQYF. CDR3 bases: TGTGCCAGCAGTCCCCTGGGGTGGGCTAGCGGGGACACAGATACGCAGTATTTT.

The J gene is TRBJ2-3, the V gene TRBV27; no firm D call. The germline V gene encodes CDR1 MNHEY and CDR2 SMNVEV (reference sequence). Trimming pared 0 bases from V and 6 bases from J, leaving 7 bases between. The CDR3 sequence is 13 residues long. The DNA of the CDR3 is TGTGCCAGCAGTTTATCACGGGTCGATACGCAGTATTTT. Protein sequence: CASSLSRVDTQYF.

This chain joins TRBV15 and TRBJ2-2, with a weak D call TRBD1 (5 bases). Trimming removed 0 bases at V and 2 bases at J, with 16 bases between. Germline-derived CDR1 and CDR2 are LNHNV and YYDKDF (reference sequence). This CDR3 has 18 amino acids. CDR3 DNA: TGTGCCACCAGCAGAGATAGAGAGTGGGGCCGCAACACCGGGGAGCTGTTTTTT. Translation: CATSRDREWGRNTGELFF.

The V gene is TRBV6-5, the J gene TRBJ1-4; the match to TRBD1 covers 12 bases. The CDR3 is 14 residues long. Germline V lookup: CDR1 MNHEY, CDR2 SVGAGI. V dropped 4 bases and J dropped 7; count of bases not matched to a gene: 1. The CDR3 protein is CASSSGQGAEKLFF. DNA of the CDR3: TGTGCCAGCAGTTCGGGACAGGGGGCTGAAAAACTGTTTTTT.

The chain's CDR3 is CAWSVLRGLAGPSVGQYF. DNA of the CDR3: TGTGCCTGGAGTGTACTTCGGGGACTAGCGGGTCCCTCGGTCGGGCAGTACTTC. The chain recombines TRBV30 with TRBJ2-7; 12 bases match TRBD2. The CDR3 is 18 amino acids. The V and J ends lost 0 bases and 9 bases, in that order; junction bases with no gene match: 18. Germline values: CDR1 GTSNPN, CDR2 SVGIG (reference sequence).

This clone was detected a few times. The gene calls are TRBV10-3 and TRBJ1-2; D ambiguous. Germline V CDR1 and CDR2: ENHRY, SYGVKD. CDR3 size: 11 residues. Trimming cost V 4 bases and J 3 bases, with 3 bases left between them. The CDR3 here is CAISADYGYTF. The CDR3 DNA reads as TGTGCCATCAGTGCCGACTATGGCTACACCTTC.

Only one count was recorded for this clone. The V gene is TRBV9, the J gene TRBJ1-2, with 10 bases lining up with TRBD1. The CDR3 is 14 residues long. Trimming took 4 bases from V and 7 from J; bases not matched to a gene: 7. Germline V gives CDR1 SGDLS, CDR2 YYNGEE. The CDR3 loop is CASSPTGGLGGYTF. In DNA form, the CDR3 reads TGTGCCAGCAGCCCGACAGGGGGCTTGGGTGGCTACACCTTC.

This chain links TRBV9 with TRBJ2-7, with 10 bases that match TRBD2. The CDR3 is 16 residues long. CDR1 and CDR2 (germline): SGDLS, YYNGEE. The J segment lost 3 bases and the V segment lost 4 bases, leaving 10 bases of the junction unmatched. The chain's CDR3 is CASSLGFGTSVYEQYF. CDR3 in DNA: TGTGCCAGCAGCTTGGGGTTCGGGACTAGCGTCTACGAGCAGTACTTC.

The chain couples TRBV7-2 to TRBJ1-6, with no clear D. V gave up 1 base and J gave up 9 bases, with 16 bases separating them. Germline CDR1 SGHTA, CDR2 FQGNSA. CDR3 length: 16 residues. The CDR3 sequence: CASSLGMERGVSPLHF. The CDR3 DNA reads TGTGCCAGCAGCTTAGGGATGGAAAGAGGAGTTTCACCCCTCCACTTT.

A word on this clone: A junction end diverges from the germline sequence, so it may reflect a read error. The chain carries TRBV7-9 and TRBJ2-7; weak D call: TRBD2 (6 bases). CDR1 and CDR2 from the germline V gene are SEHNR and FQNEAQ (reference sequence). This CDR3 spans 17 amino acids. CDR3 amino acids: CASSSSPGLPGSHEQYF. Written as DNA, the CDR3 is TGTGCCAGCAGCTCATCACCGGGACTCCCTGGCTCCCACGAGCAGTACTTC. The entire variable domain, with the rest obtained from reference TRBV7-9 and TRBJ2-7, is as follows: DTGVSQNPRHKITKRGQNVTFRCDPISEHNRLYWYRQTLGQGPEFLTYFQNEAQLEKSRLLSDRFSAERPKGSFSTLEIQRTEQGDSAMYLCASSSSPGLPGSHEQYFGPGTRLTVT.

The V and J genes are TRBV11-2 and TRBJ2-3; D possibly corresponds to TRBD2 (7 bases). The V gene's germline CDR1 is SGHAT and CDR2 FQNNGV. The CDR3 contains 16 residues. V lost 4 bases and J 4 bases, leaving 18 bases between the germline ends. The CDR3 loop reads CASSYGGPGWSDTQYF. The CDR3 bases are TGTGCCAGCAGCTACGGGGGGCCGGGGTGGTCAGATACGCAGTATTTT. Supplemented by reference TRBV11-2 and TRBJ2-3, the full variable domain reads EAGVAQSPRYKIIEKRQSVAFWCNPISGHATLYWYQQILGQGPKLLIQFQNNGVVDDSQLPKDRFSAERLKGVDSTLKIQPAKLEDSAVYLCASSYGGPGWSDTQYFGPGTRLTVL.

The CDR3 sequence: CASSLSGTGDTGELFF. CDR3 nucleotides: TGCGCCAGCAGCTTGTCCGGGACAGGGGATACCGGGGAGCTGTTTTTT. The chain employs TRBV5-1 and TRBJ2-2; 10 bases align to TRBD1. Trimming at V came to 1 base and at J to 5 bases, leaving 5 bases not matched to a gene. The CDR3 runs 16 residues. Germline V lookup: CDR1 SGHRS, CDR2 YFSETQ.

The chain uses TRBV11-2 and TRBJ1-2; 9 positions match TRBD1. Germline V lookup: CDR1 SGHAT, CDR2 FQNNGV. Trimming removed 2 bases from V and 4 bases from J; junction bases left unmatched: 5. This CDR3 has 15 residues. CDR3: CASSLSGDRAYGYTF. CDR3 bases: TGTGCCAGCAGCTTATCGGGGGACAGGGCCTATGGCTACACCTTC.

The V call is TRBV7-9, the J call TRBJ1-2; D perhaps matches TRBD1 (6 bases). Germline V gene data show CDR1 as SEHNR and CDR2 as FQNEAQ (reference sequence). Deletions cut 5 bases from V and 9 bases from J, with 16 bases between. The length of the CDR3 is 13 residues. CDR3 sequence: CASSADRYWSYTF. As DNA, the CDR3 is TGTGCCAGCAGCGCCGACAGGTACTGGAGCTACACCTTC.